The present entry profiles one TCR beta chain with its context. The V end lost 5 bases, the J end lost 0 bases, and 14 bases lay between the germline ends. The length of the CDR3 is 15 residues. CDR1 is SGHTA, CDR2 FQGNSA, per germline. Methods used by the authors: Amplified reference gene primers provided the basis for estimating nucleated cell counts. The assay was immunoSEQ multiplex PCR, and TCRdb's table has in-frame clones only and misses some. The V and J calls and clone size come from that table; D and trimming were worked out from the DNA. The profile shows over 120,000 clones, 60% to 80% of them singletons. This specimen belongs to a study of blood T cell repertoires in COVID-19. Study summary: Both acute and convalescent COVID-19 samples were obtained from the United States, Italy and Spain. T cells, B-cell-depleted T cells, or PBMCs provided the cDNA or gDNA that served as material.

The sequencing input was peripheral blood. The clonotype comes from a woman between 50 and 59 years old with active or convalescent COVID-19. V and J are TRBV7-2 and TRBJ2-7; no firm D call. The CDR3 DNA follows: TGTGCCAGCAGCCCCCTCCTCTCCAGCTCCTACGAGCAGTACTTC. It encodes CASSPLLSSSYEQYF.